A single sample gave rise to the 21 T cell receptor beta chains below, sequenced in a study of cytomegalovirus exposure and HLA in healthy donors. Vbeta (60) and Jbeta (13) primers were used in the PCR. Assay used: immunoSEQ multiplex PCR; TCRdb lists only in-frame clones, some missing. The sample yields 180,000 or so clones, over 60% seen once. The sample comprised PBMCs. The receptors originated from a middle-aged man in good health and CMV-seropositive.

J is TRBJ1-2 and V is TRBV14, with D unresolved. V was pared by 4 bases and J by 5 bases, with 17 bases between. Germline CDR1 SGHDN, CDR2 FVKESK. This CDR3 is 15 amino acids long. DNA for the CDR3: TGTGCCAGCAGCCTTCACTCCGGGGAAAGGTATGGCTACACCTTC. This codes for CASSLHSGERYGYTF. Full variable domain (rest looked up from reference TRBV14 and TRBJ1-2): EAGVTQFPSHSVIEKGQTVTLRCDPISGHDNLYWYRRVMGKEIKFLLHFVKESKQDESGMPNNRFLAERTGGTYSTLKVQPAELEDSGVYFCASSLHSGERYGYTFGSGTRLTVV.

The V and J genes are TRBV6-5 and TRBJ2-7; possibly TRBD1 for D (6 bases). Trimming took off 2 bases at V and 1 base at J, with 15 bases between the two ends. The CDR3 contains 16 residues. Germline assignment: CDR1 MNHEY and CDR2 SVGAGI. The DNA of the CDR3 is TGTGCCAGCAGTTACGAGTTGACAGGTGGTTCCTACGAGCAGTACTTC. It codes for CASSYELTGGSYEQYF.

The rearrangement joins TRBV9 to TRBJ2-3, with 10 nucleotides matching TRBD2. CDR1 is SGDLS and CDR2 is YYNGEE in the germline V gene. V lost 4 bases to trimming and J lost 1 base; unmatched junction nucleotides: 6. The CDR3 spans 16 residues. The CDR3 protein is CASSPGLAAGTDTQYF. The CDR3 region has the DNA TGTGCCAGCAGCCCAGGACTAGCGGCCGGCACAGATACGCAGTATTTT.

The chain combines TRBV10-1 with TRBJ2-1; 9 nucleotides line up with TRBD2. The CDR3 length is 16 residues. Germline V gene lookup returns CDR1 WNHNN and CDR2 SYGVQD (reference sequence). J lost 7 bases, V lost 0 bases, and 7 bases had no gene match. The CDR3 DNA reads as TGCGCCAGCAGTGAGTCCTGGCGGGAGGGCCTAAATGAGCAGTTCTTC. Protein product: CASSESWREGLNEQFF.

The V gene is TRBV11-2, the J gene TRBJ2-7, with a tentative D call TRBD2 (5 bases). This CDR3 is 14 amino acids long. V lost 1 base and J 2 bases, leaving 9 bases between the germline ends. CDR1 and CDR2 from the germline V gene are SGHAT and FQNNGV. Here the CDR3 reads CASSLGGQTYEQYF. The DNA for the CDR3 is TGTGCCAGCAGCTTAGGAGGGCAGACCTACGAGCAGTACTTC.

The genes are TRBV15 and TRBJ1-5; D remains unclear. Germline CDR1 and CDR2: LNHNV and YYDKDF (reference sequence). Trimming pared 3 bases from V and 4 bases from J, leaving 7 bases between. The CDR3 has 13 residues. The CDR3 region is CATSRWRNQPQHF. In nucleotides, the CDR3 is TGTGCCACCAGCAGGTGGCGGAATCAGCCCCAGCATTTT.

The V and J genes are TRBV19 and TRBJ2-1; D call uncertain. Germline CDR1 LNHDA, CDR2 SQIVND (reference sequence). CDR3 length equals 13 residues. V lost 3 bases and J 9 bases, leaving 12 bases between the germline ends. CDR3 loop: CASSMAQPGEQFF. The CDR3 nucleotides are TGTGCCAGTAGTATGGCTCAGCCGGGTGAGCAGTTCTTC.

The CDR3: CASSQELADSYNEQFF. The CDR3 bases are TGCGCCAGCAGTCAAGAACTAGCGGACTCCTACAATGAGCAGTTCTTC. The chain uses TRBV23-1 and TRBJ2-1, with 8 bases fitting TRBD2. TRBV23-1 belongs to the ORF category, with a function that is uncertain. The ends lost 2 bases at V and 0 bases at J; junction bases unmatched: 3. CDR3 length equals 16 residues.

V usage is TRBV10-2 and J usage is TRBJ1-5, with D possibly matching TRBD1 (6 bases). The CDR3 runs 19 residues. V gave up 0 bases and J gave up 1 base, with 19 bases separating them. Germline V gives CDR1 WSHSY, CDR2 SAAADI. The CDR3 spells CASSESTRRGGASNQPQHF. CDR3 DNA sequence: TGCGCCAGCAGTGAGTCGACCCGAAGGGGGGGGGCGAGCAATCAGCCCCAGCATTTT.

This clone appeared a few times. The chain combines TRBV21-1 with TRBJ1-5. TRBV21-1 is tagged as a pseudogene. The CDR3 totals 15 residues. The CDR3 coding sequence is TGTGCCAGCAGCAAACACCACGTAGAGGATCAGCCCCAGCATTTT. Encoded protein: CASSKHHVEDQPQHF.

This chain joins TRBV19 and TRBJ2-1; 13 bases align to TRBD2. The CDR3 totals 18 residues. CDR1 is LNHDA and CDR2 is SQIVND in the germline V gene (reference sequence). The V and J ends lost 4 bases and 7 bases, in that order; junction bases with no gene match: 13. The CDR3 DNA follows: TGTGCCAGTAGTAGTTTTCGCTGGACTAGCGGGAGAGCTAATGAGCAGTTCTTC. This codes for CASSSFRWTSGRANEQFF.

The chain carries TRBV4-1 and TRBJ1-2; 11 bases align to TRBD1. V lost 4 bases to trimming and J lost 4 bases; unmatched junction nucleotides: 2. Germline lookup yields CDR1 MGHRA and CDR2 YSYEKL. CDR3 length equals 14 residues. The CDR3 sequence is CASSRDRGGYGYTF. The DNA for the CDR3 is TGCGCCAGCAGCCGGGACAGGGGGGGCTATGGCTACACCTTC.

CDR3 bases: TGTGCCAGTAGTACCCAACGCCGACAGGGCCTGATTAATGAAAAACTGTTTTTT. The encoded protein is CASSTQRRQGLINEKLFF. The genes are TRBV19 and TRBJ1-4; 7 nucleotides line up with TRBD1. The junction had 15 bases not matched to a gene; V was cut back by 4 bases and J by 4 bases. The germline CDR1 and CDR2 sequences are LNHDA and SQIVND (reference sequence). The CDR3 totals 18 residues.

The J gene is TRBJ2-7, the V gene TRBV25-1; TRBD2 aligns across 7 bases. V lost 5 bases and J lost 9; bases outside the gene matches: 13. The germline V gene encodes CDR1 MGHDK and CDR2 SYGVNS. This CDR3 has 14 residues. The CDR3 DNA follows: TGTGCCAGCAGTCGGGGGGTCGGAGGGAGGTGGCAGTACTTC. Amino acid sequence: CASSRGVGGRWQYF.

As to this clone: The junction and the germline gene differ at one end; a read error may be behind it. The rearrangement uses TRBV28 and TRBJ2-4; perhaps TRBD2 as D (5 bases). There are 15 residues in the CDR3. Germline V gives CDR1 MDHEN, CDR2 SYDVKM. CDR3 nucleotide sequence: TGTGCCAGCAGCCCGGATCTTCCAAGAGGGAACAGTCAGTACTTC. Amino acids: CASSPDLPRGNSQYF.

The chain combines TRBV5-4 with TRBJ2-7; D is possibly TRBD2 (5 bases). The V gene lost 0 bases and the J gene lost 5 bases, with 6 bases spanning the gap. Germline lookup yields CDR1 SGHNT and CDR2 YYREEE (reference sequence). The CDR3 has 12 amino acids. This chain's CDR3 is CASSLERDEQYF. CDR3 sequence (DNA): TGTGCCAGCAGCTTGGAGAGGGACGAGCAGTACTTC.

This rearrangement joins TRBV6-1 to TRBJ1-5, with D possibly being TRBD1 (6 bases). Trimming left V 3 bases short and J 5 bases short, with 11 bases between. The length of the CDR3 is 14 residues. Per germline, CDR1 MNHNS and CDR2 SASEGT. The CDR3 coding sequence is TGTGCCAGCAGTGAGATGGACAGCTATCAGCCCCAGCATTTT. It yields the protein CASSEMDSYQPQHF.

The CDR3 DNA reads TGTGCCAGCAGCTTGTTGGGTTTCGGACAGGGCAGCACTGAAGCTTTCTTT. Protein sequence: CASSLLGFGQGSTEAFF. The chain uses TRBV5-6 and TRBJ1-1; 8 bases are shared with TRBD1. The CDR3 spans 17 residues. The V segment lost 1 base and the J segment 4 bases; nucleotides outside the gene matches: 12. The germline CDR1 and CDR2 sequences are SGHDT and YYEEEE. Complete variable domain (other parts from reference TRBV5-6 and TRBJ1-1): DAGVTQSPTHLIKTRGQQVTLRCSPKSGHDTVSWYQQALGQGPQFIFQYYEEEERQRGNFPDRFSGHQFPNYSSELNVNALLLGDSALYLCASSLLGFGQGSTEAFFGQGTRLTVV.

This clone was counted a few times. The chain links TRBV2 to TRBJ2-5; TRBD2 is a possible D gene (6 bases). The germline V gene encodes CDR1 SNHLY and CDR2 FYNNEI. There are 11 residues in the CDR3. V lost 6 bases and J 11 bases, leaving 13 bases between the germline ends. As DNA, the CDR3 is TGTGCCAGCAGGGCAACGGGGAGGCAGTACTTC. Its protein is CASRATGRQYF.

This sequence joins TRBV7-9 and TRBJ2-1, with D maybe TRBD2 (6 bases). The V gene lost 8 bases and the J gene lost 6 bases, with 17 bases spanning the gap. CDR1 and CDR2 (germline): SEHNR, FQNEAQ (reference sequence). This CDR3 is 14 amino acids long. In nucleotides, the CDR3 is TGTGCCAGCGCCCCAGGGAATAGCGGCAATGAGCAGTTCTTC. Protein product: CASAPGNSGNEQFF.

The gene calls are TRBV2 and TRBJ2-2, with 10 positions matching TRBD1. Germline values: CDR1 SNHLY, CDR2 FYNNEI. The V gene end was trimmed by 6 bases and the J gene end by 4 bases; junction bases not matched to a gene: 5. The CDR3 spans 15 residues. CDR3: CASRRTGGVTGELFF. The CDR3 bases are TGTGCCAGCAGGAGGACAGGGGGGGTCACCGGGGAGCTGTTTTTT. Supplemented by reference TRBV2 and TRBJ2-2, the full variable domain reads EPEVTQTPSHQVTQMGQEVILRCVPISNHLYFYWYRQILGQKVEFLVSFYNNEISEKSEIFDDQFSVERPDGSNFTLKIRSTKLEDSAMYFCASRRTGGVTGELFFGEGSRLTVL.